The present entry profiles one TCR beta chain with its context. This specimen belongs to a study of Graves' ophthalmopathy and Graves' hyperthyroidism. Overall study context: Calling hyperthyroidism stable required that no ophthalmopathy show up within 18 months of follow-up.

Aged 18 to 65, hyperthyroidism patients had been newly diagnosed, with under 2 months' duration. RNA transcripts provided the template for amplifying TCR beta CDR3 regions. First-round RT-PCR employed HTBI primers, with a second-round multiplex PCR after it. MiXCR was run by TCRdb on the multiplex PCR reads, yielding one entry per CDR3 protein. The sample carries about 500,000 distinct CDR3 sequences, under 40% recorded once. The CDR3 consists of 15 residues. Germline V lookup: CDR1 ENHRY, CDR2 SYGVKD. Unmatched junction bases numbered 5, after V lost 6 bases and J lost 0 bases. The sample was peripheral blood or thyroid tissue (not recorded which). The V gene is TRBV10-3, the J gene TRBJ1-1, with 9 bases identical to TRBD1. The receptor was derived from an adult man with Graves' hyperthyroidism. The CDR3 DNA reads TGTGCCATCAGCCAAGGACAGGGGATGAACACTGAAGCTTTCTTT. It specifies CAISQGQGMNTEAFF.